This entry concerns a single T cell receptor (beta chain). The data were obtained in a study of T cells in localized non-small cell lung cancer. The CDR3 loop spans 15 amino acids. The V segment lost 7 bases and the J segment 1 base; nucleotides outside the gene matches: 5. CDR1 and CDR2 (germline): SEHNR, FQNEAQ (reference sequence). Data came from immunoSEQ multiplex PCR; TCRdb stores just in-frame clones and leaves some out. The table records about 18,000 clones, around 83% of them present only once. This sequence was found in a female donor over 55 with stage I lung adenocarcinoma. The chain links TRBV7-9 to TRBJ1-1; 11 bases line up with TRBD1. The specimen comprised peripheral blood, sampled before any cancer treatment. The CDR3 protein is CASTWTGGANTEAFF. CDR3 DNA: TGTGCCAGCACCTGGACAGGGGGCGCGAACACTGAAGCTTTCTTT.